The 26 T cell receptor beta chains below all came from one sample that was sequenced in a study of tumor-infiltrating lymphocytes in primary liver carcinoma. Total RNA amounting to 500 ng was the source from which TCR beta cDNA was made with a constant-region primer. Libraries covering TCR beta were generated through three nested multiplex PCR rounds (using a slightly modified ARM-PCR). TRBV1-TRBV30 forward primers and a C-beta reverse primer were used in the first two PCR rounds, which each ran for approximately 11 cycles. Via MiXCR, TCRdb re-called the multiplex PCR reads, giving one row per CDR3 protein. This sample has about 200,000 distinct CDR3 sequences, with about 61% found just once. The blood RNA (from unsorted whole blood) was obtained, and germline DNA was also extracted. The sample comprised peripheral blood. These receptors all stem from a woman aged 55-69 years with primary liver carcinoma and hepatitis B virus infection.

Regarding this clonotype: The final CDR3 position lacks the conserved phenylalanine or tryptophan, pointing to a likely read error. This sequence joins TRBV6-5 and TRBJ2-7; 9 bases align to TRBD1. The CDR3 length is 15 residues. The germline CDR1 and CDR2 sequences are MNHEY and SVGAGI. CDR3 bases: TGCGCCAGCAGCCTTAACAGGGGGCGCTTATACGAGCAGTACTCC. Protein sequence: CASSLNRGRLYEQYS.

This clonotype was observed many times. The chain carries TRBV12-3 or TRBV12-4 and TRBJ2-7, with 10 bases identical to TRBD1. This CDR3 has 15 amino acids. J gave up 3 bases and V 1 base, and 3 bases lay outside the gene matches. The CDR3 region is CASSLDGTGDYEQYF. Here the CDR3 DNA reads TGTGCCAGCAGTTTAGATGGGACAGGGGACTACGAGCAGTACTTC.

A note on this clonotype: Germline is not matched at one junction end, which may reflect a read error. V usage is TRBV11-2 and J usage is TRBJ1-6, with D perhaps matching TRBD1 (6 bases). In germline, CDR1 is SGHAT, CDR2 FQNNGV. The CDR3 has 15 amino acids. CDR3 DNA: TGTGCCAACAGCCTCCTGGGGGGCGGGGATTCACCCCTCCACTTT. This encodes CANSLLGGGDSPLHF.

Points on this clonotype: A much larger clone differs from this one at a single base, so this may be a read error. This rearrangement joins TRBV12-3 or TRBV12-4 to TRBJ1-1; D call uncertain. The CDR3 has 13 residues. V dropped 10 bases and J dropped 5 bases, with 17 bases sitting between them. CDR3 region: CANTIIAGTEAFF. The CDR3 DNA is TGTGCCAACACCATAATTGCGGGGACTGAAGCTTTCTTT.

This clonotype was found once. A much larger clone lies a single base off, so this may be a read error. CDR3: CASGPGGFWGNEKLFF. The DNA of the CDR3 is TGTGCCAGCGGCCCAGGGGGTTTCTGGGGGAATGAAAAACTGTTTTTT. The rearrangement joins TRBV12-3 or TRBV12-4 to TRBJ1-4; 7 nucleotides align to TRBD1. V lost 8 bases and J lost 5; bases outside the gene matches: 14. The CDR3 totals 16 residues.

V and J are TRBV5-4 and TRBJ2-2; D may be TRBD1 (6 bases). Trimming pared 3 bases from V and 4 bases from J, leaving 16 bases between. Germline V gene sequence: CDR1 SGHNT, CDR2 YYREEE (reference sequence). The CDR3 has 16 amino acids. The DNA of the CDR3 is TGTGCCAGCAGCTCGGTGGGGGCACGGGGCACCGGGGAGCTGTTTTTT. It codes for CASSSVGARGTGELFF.

As for this clonotype: This sequence may be a read error, since a much larger clone differs from it by one base. This chain joins TRBV12-3 or TRBV12-4 and TRBJ2-1; weak D call: TRBD2 (6 bases). The CDR3 extends over 14 amino acids. Trimming left V 7 bases short and J 5 bases short, with 15 bases between. The CDR3 DNA follows: TGTGCCAGCAAGTTAGGGACTCCCCACAATGAGCAGTTCTTC. As protein: CASKLGTPHNEQFF.

The chain recombines TRBV6-6 with TRBJ1-1; D not resolved. Germline values: CDR1 MNHNY, CDR2 SVGAGI (reference sequence). The CDR3 length is 12 residues. The DNA of the CDR3 is TGTGCATGCAATACGGGGAACACTGAAGCTTTCTTT. This codes for CACNTGNTEAFF.

This clonotype was counted a few times. A read error may account for a junction end that differs from germline. The chain joins TRBV11-2 to TRBJ1-6; D uncertain. Germline V CDR1 and CDR2: SGHAT, FQNNGV. This CDR3 region has 15 residues. CDR3 sequence: CTSSFSGPYNSPLHF. The CDR3 DNA sequence: TGTACCAGCAGCTTTTCTGGTCCGTACAACTCACCCCTCCACTTT.

Concerning this clonotype: One base away lies a much larger clone, so this may be a sequencing read error. The V call is TRBV14, the J call TRBJ1-2; 7 bases agree with TRBD1. The CDR3 is made up of 16 amino acids. Germline V gene sequence: CDR1 SGHDN, CDR2 FVKESK. The CDR3 loop is CVSSQERQGLVDGYTF. The CDR3 coding sequence is TGTGTCAGCAGCCAAGAACGACAGGGCCTTGTCGATGGCTACACCTTC.

CDR3 in DNA: TGTGCCAGCAGTCAAAAGACAGCGACCTATGGCTACACCTTC. This translates into CASSQKTATYGYTF. The chain is built from TRBV6-1 and TRBJ1-2, with a weak D call TRBD1 (5 bases). The germline V and J ends were trimmed by 5 bases and 4 bases, with 14 bases remaining between them. This CDR3 region has 14 residues. Germline V CDR1 and CDR2: MNHNS, SASEGT.

This chain joins TRBV6-6 and TRBJ1-3; tentatively, D is TRBD1 (6 bases). The CDR3 is 19 residues long. With 3 bases removed from V and 0 bases from J, the gap between germline ends came to 21 bases. Germline V CDR1 and CDR2: MNHNY, SVGAGI (reference sequence). The CDR3 nucleotides are TGTGCCAGCAGTTATCCCTTCCGGACAGACAGGAGCTCTGGAAACACCATATATTTT. It specifies CASSYPFRTDRSSGNTIYF.

The chain is built from TRBV28 and TRBJ2-2; D assignment may be TRBD1 or TRBD2 (5 bases each). V was pared by 5 bases and J by 8 bases, with 21 bases between. This CDR3 comprises 16 residues. CDR1 MDHEN and CDR2 SYDVKM come from the germline V gene. The CDR3 is CASSVYGGQRPGELFF. The CDR3 coding sequence is TGTGCCAGCAGTGTCTATGGGGGTCAGAGGCCGGGGGAGCTGTTTTTT.

The V and J genes are TRBV11-2 and TRBJ2-1, with 8 bases matching TRBD2. Trimming cost V 11 bases and J 7 bases; bases outside gene matches: 10. The CDR3 covers 13 residues. Germline V gives CDR1 SGHAT, CDR2 FQNNGV. The CDR3 protein is CASRGLAVNEQFF. CDR3 coding DNA: TGTGCCTCCAGAGGACTAGCCGTGAATGAGCAGTTCTTC.

As regards this clonotype: At one of its ends the junction is not consistent with the germline gene, which may arise from a read error. In DNA form, the CDR3 reads TGCGCCAGCAGCTTGCCCGGGGCAGGGGACACCAGGGAGCTGTTTTTT. Translated, it gives CASSLPGAGDTRELFF. The V and J genes are TRBV5-1 and TRBJ2-2; possibly TRBD1 for D (6 bases). Germline V gene data show CDR1 as SGHRS and CDR2 as YFSETQ. There are 16 residues in the CDR3.

As for this clonotype: This could be a read error, since a much larger clone is one nucleotide away. The V and J genes are TRBV12-3 or TRBV12-4 and TRBJ2-3; 7 positions match TRBD2. J was trimmed by 0 bases and V by 7 bases; bases with no gene match: 10. This CDR3 is built from 16 residues. DNA of the CDR3: TGTGCCAGCACCACCAGACTAGCCGGCAGCACAGATACGCAGTATTTT. It translates to CASTTRLAGSTDTQYF.

As to this clonotype: The junction differs from germline at one of its ends, possibly a read error. The chain recombines TRBV4-1 with TRBJ2-3; 12 bases match TRBD2. The CDR3 is made up of 17 amino acids. From germline, CDR1 is MGHRA and CDR2 YSYEKL. The CDR3 sequence is CASSQGGLAGVTDTLYF. In nucleotides, the CDR3 is TGCGCCAGCAGCCAGGGGGGACTAGCGGGTGTCACAGATACGCTGTATTTT.

As for this clonotype: A read error may be the cause here, since a much bigger clone is one base away. V and J are TRBV14 and TRBJ2-7, with TRBD2 matching over 9 bases. With V trimmed by 4 bases and J by 3 bases, 19 bases remained unmatched. CDR1 and CDR2 (germline): SGHDN, FVKESK. The CDR3 has 19 amino acids. CDR3: CASSRGGRLAAFLCYEQYF. The CDR3 DNA is TGTGCCAGCAGCCGAGGGGGAAGACTAGCGGCTTTTCTTTGCTACGAGCAGTACTTC. Variable domain in full (rest from reference TRBV14 and TRBJ2-7): EAGVTQFPSHSVIEKGQTVTLRCDPISGHDNLYWYRRVMGKEIKFLLHFVKESKQDESGMPNNRFLAERTGGTYSTLKVQPAELEDSGVYFCASSRGGRLAAFLCYEQYFGPGTRLTVT.

In regard to this clonotype: One end of the junction is discordant with germline, which a read error may explain. This chain's CDR3 is CTSGQRADAGELFF. CDR3 DNA sequence: TGCACCAGCGGACAGCGGGCGGACGCCGGGGAGCTGTTTTTT. The V call is TRBV5-1, the J call TRBJ2-2; TRBD1 or TRBD2 may be the D gene (6 bases each). This CDR3 has 14 residues. CDR1 and CDR2 (germline): SGHRS, YFSETQ.

About this clonotype: The junction differs from germline at one of its ends, possibly a read error. This sequence joins TRBV29-1 and TRBJ2-7; D is undetermined. CDR1 and CDR2 from the germline V gene are SQVTM and ANQGSEA. The CDR3 spans 14 residues. The DNA for the CDR3 is TGCAGTGTTGAACCCTACTGCGACTCCTACGAGCAGTACTTC. The encoded protein is CSVEPYCDSYEQYF.

V gene TRBV28 combines with J gene TRBJ1-4; a possible D gene is TRBD1 (5 bases). The CDR3 spans 14 residues. V gave up 6 bases and J gave up 8 bases, with 16 bases separating them. CDR1 is MDHEN, CDR2 SYDVKM, per germline. The CDR3 reads CASRLRDPREKLFF. In DNA, the CDR3 is TGTGCCAGCAGACTCCGGGACCCCCGGGAAAAACTGTTTTTT.

Comment on this clonotype: As the CDR3 is not closed by the conserved phenylalanine or tryptophan, this likely results from a read error. The chain carries TRBV11-2 and TRBJ2-5; D call uncertain. The V gene lost 5 bases and the J gene lost 4 bases, with 20 bases spanning the gap. Germline-derived CDR1 and CDR2 are SGHAT and FQNNGV. The CDR3 loop spans 16 amino acids. CDR3 residues: CASSHSRGSRRETQYL. CDR3 DNA: TGTGCCAGCAGCCACTCCCGTGGTAGCAGGAGAGAGACCCAGTACCTC.

Here the CDR3 DNA reads TGTGCCATCAGTGAGGGACAGGGGTTCTATGGCTACACCTTC. As protein: CAISEGQGFYGYTF. The J gene is TRBJ1-2, the V gene TRBV10-3, with 9 bases aligning to TRBD1. Germline V gene sequence: CDR1 ENHRY, CDR2 SYGVKD. Trimming took 2 bases from V and 4 from J; bases not matched to a gene: 2. This CDR3 contains 14 residues.

This clonotype was detected only a few times. This may be a read error: a much more frequent sequence differs by one nucleotide. This sequence joins TRBV6-1 and TRBJ2-3, with TRBD2 matching 8 bases. V lost 10 bases, J lost 2 bases, and 11 bases stayed unmatched. The CDR3 runs 15 residues. Per germline, CDR1 MNHNS and CDR2 SASEGT. The DNA of the CDR3 is TGTGCCACCAGCACCGGGACTAGTATCACAGATACGCAGTATTTT. Amino acid sequence: CATSTGTSITDTQYF.

The CDR3 protein is CASNISGTGTNEKLFF. CDR3 DNA: TGTGCCAGCAACATATCCGGGACAGGGACTAATGAAAAACTGTTTTTT. This sequence joins TRBV7-9 and TRBJ1-4; 9 nucleotides align to TRBD1. The CDR3 totals 16 residues. Germline loops: CDR1 SEHNR, CDR2 FQNEAQ (reference sequence). Trimming took 7 bases from V and 2 from J; bases not matched to a gene: 8.

Note on this clonotype: An end of the junction differs from the germline gene, which may be a read error. The rearrangement uses TRBV11-1 and TRBJ2-7; no definite D call. This CDR3 contains 12 residues. The germline V gene encodes CDR1 SGHAT and CDR2 FQDESV (reference sequence). CDR3 coding DNA: TGTGCCAGCAGCCCTAATTCCTACGAGAAGTACTTC. It encodes CASSPNSYEKYF.